This T cell receptor beta chain was profiled in a study of blood T cell repertoires in COVID-19. Study-wide context: Samples of COVID-19 (acute and convalescent) were obtained from the United States, Italy and Spain.

Which cohort a participant joined came from the clinical history participants gave. The CDR3 runs to 15 residues. CDR1 is LGHDT, CDR2 YNNKEL, per germline (reference sequence). V trimming: 4 bases; J trimming: 1 base; junction bases outside the gene matches: 5. Study processing details: Estimation of nucleated cell counts was performed using reference gene primer amplification. Clones were sequenced by immunoSEQ multiplex PCR, and TCRdb holds only the in-frame ones, with some missing. V and J calls plus clone size are reproduced from that table; the DNA served to infer D and trimming. Here the sample spans approximately 180,000 clones, about 90% being singletons.

Source material: PBMCs or T cells enriched from blood (not recorded which). The rearrangement uses TRBV3-1 (or the pseudogene TRBV3-2) and TRBJ1-1; TRBD1 agrees at 8 bases. This clonotype was sampled from a human donor with acute COVID-19. The donor label of this sample is uncertain. Here the CDR3 DNA reads TGTGCCAGCAGCCTCCGGACAGGGTCGAACACTGAAGCTTTCTTT. Translation gives CASSLRTGSNTEAFF.